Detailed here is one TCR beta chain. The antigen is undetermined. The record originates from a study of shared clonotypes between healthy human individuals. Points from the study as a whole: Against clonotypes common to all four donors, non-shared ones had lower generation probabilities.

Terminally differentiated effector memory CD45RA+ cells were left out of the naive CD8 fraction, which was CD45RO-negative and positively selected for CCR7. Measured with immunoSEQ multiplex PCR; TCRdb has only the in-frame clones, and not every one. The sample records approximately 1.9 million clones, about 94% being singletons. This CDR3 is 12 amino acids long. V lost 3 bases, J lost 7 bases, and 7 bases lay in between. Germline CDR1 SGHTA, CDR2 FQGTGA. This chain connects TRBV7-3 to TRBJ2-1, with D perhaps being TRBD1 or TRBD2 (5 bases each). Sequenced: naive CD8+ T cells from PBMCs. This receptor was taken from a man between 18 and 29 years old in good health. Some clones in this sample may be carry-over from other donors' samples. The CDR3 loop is CASSFWGNEQFF. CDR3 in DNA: TGTGCCAGCAGCTTTTGGGGGAATGAGCAGTTCTTC. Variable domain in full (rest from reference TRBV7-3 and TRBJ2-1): GAGVSQTPSNKVTEKGKYVELRCDPISGHTALYWYRQSLGQGPEFLIYFQGTGAADDSGLPNDRFFAVRPEGSVSTLKIQRTERGDSAVYLCASSFWGNEQFFGPGTRLTVL.